This T cell receptor (beta chain) was observed in a study of blood T cell repertoires in COVID-19. Across the whole study: Donors in the United States, Italy and Spain gave samples during acute or convalescent COVID-19. T cells, B-cell-depleted T cells, or PBMCs provided the cDNA or gDNA that served as material.

Seattle participants joined during active infection and were tracked over time. Trimming removed 3 bases at V and 3 bases at J, with 17 bases between. Germline-derived CDR1 and CDR2 are GTSNPN and SVGIG (reference sequence). The CDR3 totals 15 residues. How the authors handled the data: Reference gene primer amplification gave estimated nucleated cell counts. Generated by immunoSEQ multiplex PCR, the TCRdb table keeps only in-frame clones and is missing some. V, J and clone size derive from that table, while D and trimming were established from the DNA sequence. The sample has 220,000 or so clones, around 83% seen once.

Sample: peripheral blood. The source is a woman older than 75 with COVID-19, enrolled during active disease. The chain carries TRBV30 and TRBJ1-1; tentatively, D is TRBD1 (5 bases). CDR3 sequence: CAWSKLNTGDTEAFF. The DNA of the CDR3 is TGTGCCTGGAGCAAATTAAACACGGGGGACACTGAAGCTTTCTTT. Variable domain in full (rest from reference TRBV30 and TRBJ1-1): SQTIHQWPATLVQPVGSPLSLECTVEGTSNPNLYWYRQAAGRGLQLLFYSVGIGQISSEVPQNLSASRPQDRQFILSSKKLLLSDSGFYLCAWSKLNTGDTEAFFGQGTRLTVV.